A selection of T cell receptor beta chains follows, all from one sample in a study of blood T cells in healthy people across ages. One entry per CDR3 protein results from TCRdb running MiXCR on the 5' RACE reads. The repertoire holds fewer than 2,000,000 distinct CDR3 sequences, 30% to 40% seen once, with about 11% in the top ten. Sequencing used blood. The source of these receptors is a woman in her twenties or thirties in good health. Both conserved end residues are part of each CDR3. A D gene is named only where the DNA matches it firmly. The listing skips clone size in some rows; elsewhere it reads once, few, many or a size class.

cdr3_aa cdr3_nt cdr3_length v_call clone_size d_call j_call
CASSPAGSNQPQHF TGTGCCAGCTCACCAGCAGGGAGCAATCAGCCCCAGCATTTT 14 TRBV18 . . TRBJ1-5
CASSVGRNTEAFF TGTGCCAGCAGCGTTGGCAGGAACACTGAAGCTTTCTTT 13 TRBV9 many . TRBJ1-1
CASSPPSLGSGIYGYTF TGTGCCAGCAGCCCACCATCCCTGGGTTCAGGAATCTATGGCTACACCTTC 17 TRBV12-3/TRBV12-4 . . TRBJ1-2
CASSPILGGGPREQFF TGTGCCAGCAGCCCGATTTTGGGGGGAGGGCCACGGGAGCAGTTCTTC 16 TRBV11-2 . TRBD2 TRBJ2-1
CASSGALYYGYTF TGTGCCAGCAGCGGCGCGCTATACTATGGCTACACCTTC 13 TRBV27 many . TRBJ1-2
CASSLGDRPNYGYTF TGTGCCAGCAGCTTAGGAGACAGGCCCAACTATGGCTACACCTTC 15 TRBV7-9 . . TRBJ1-2
CSARAPLERGVYNEQFF TGCAGTGCTAGGGCCCCCCTTGAGCGGGGGGTCTACAATGAGCAGTTCTTC 17 TRBV20-1 few TRBD2 TRBJ2-1
CASSESGPYGEQYF TGTGCCAGCAGTGAATCAGGGCCTTACGGGGAGCAGTACTTC 14 TRBV6-1 . . TRBJ2-7
CASSYLPSGSPPGSDTQYF TGCGCCAGCAGCTACCTCCCTAGCGGGAGCCCTCCAGGGTCAGATACGCAGTATTTT 19 TRBV5-1 . TRBD2 TRBJ2-3
CSARVGTYEQYF TGCAGTGCTAGAGTCGGAACCTACGAGCAGTACTTC 12 TRBV20-1 many . TRBJ2-7
CSVAAGETQYF TGCAGCGTTGCCGCGGGGGAGACCCAGTACTTC 11 TRBV29-1 many . TRBJ2-5
CATSAGGSDTEAFF TGTGCCACCAGTGCCGGGGGAAGTGACACTGAAGCTTTCTTT 14 TRBV24-1 . . TRBJ1-1
CASSQVGAGITDTQYF TGTGCCAGCAGCCAAGTTGGGGCGGGGATTACAGATACGCAGTATTTT 16 TRBV3-1 few . TRBJ2-3
CASSSGLAGTYEQYF TGTGCCAGCAGTTCGGGACTAGCGGGCACCTACGAGCAGTACTTC 15 TRBV27 . TRBD2 TRBJ2-7
CASSQASGVYNEQFF TGCGCCAGCAGCCAGGCTTCTGGGGTATACAATGAGCAGTTCTTC 15 TRBV4-2 few . TRBJ2-1
CAISEAGVVTEAFF TGTGCCATCAGTGAGGCAGGGGTGGTCACTGAAGCTTTCTTT 14 TRBV10-3 . . TRBJ1-1
CASSPSSGQEVYEQYF TGTGCCAGCAGCCCATCTAGCGGCCAGGAGGTCTACGAGCAGTACTTC 16 TRBV27 . TRBD2 TRBJ2-7
CSARDHHSGNTIYF TGCAGTGCTAGAGATCACCACTCTGGAAACACCATATATTTT 14 TRBV20-1 . . TRBJ1-3
CASSRRGQGNQPQHF TGTGCCAGCAGCCGACGCGGGCAGGGCAATCAGCCCCAGCATTTT 15 TRBV7-2 . . TRBJ1-5
CSVPGLAPAGLPQETQYF TGCAGCGTCCCCGGCCTGGCTCCGGCGGGGCTTCCCCAAGAGACCCAGTACTTC 18 TRBV29-1 . . TRBJ2-5
CASSQRGLAIGDEQFF TGTGCCAGCAGCCAGAGGGGACTAGCGATTGGCGATGAGCAGTTCTTC 16 TRBV6-5 . TRBD2 TRBJ2-1
CASRQTSGRAETQYF TGTGCCAGCAGACAGACTAGCGGGAGGGCGGAGACCCAGTACTTC 15 TRBV7-2 . TRBD2 TRBJ2-5
CASSFLQAGGTDTQYF TGTGCCAGCAGCTTCCTTCAAGCGGGAGGCACAGATACGCAGTATTTT 16 TRBV7-3 few TRBD2 TRBJ2-3
CASSYWGQSQDGYTF TGTGCCAGCAGTTACTGGGGACAGTCCCAGGATGGCTACACCTTC 15 TRBV6-2/TRBV6-3 . TRBD1 TRBJ1-2
CASKGSGGWETQYF TGTGCCAGCAAGGGTAGCGGGGGATGGGAGACCCAGTACTTC 14 TRBV2 few TRBD2 TRBJ2-5
CASWLTAYEQYF TGTGCCAGCTGGCTGACGGCCTACGAGCAGTACTTC 12 TRBV6-1 few . TRBJ2-7
CASSPEGGPSYEQYF TGTGCCAGCAGCCCGGAGGGGGGGCCCTCCTACGAGCAGTACTTC 15 TRBV7-6 . . TRBJ2-7
CASRAGWGNYGYTF TGTGCCAGCAGGGCCGGATGGGGTAACTATGGCTACACCTTC 14 TRBV6-5 . . TRBJ1-2
CSANDSGGLQETQYF TGCAGCGCTAACGATAGCGGGGGACTCCAAGAGACCCAGTACTTC 15 TRBV20-1 few TRBD2 TRBJ2-5
CASSPPGTGFSGEQFF TGTGCCAGCAGTCCCCCAGGGACAGGGTTTTCGGGTGAGCAGTTCTTC 16 TRBV28 few TRBD1 TRBJ2-1
CASSLGGHPSYEQYF TGTGCCAGCAGCTTAGGGGGACACCCTTCCTACGAGCAGTACTTC 15 TRBV7-6 . . TRBJ2-7
CASSLEDSPNIEAFF TGTGCCAGCAGCTTAGAGGACAGTCCGAACATTGAAGCTTTCTTT 15 TRBV11-2 . . TRBJ1-1
CSAEGEGALPNTETQYF TGCAGTGCGGAAGGGGAGGGAGCTCTTCCCAACACCGAGACCCAGTACTTC 17 TRBV20-1 . TRBD2 TRBJ2-5
CASSYEQGSYNEQFF TGTGCCAGCAGTTACGAGCAGGGTTCCTACAATGAGCAGTTCTTC 15 TRBV6-5 . . TRBJ2-1
CASSLWQGQGEKLFF TGTGCCAGCAGTTTATGGCAGGGGCAGGGTGAAAAACTGTTTTTT 15 TRBV28 many . TRBJ1-4
CASTTGPMYTEAFF TGTGCCAGCACCACCGGGCCCATGTACACTGAAGCTTTCTTT 14 TRBV6-2/TRBV6-3 . . TRBJ1-1
CASRRGAPQGFHGYTF TGTGCCAGCAGGAGGGGGGCCCCACAGGGGTTCCATGGCTACACCTTC 16 TRBV2 . TRBD1 TRBJ1-2
CASGSGDYSNEKLFF TGTGCCAGCGGATCGGGCGATTATTCGAATGAAAAACTGTTTTTT 15 TRBV2 . . TRBJ1-4
CASRTNEGDTQYF TGTGCCAGCAGGACCAATGAAGGGGATACGCAGTATTTT 13 TRBV12-3/TRBV12-4 few . TRBJ2-3
CASILIPRTGGSLEQYF TGTGCCAGCATCCTAATCCCCAGGACAGGGGGGTCCCTCGAGCAGTACTTC 17 TRBV21-1 . . TRBJ2-7
CASSGFTTTYEQYF TGTGCCAGCAGCGGCTTTACGACGACCTACGAGCAGTACTTC 14 TRBV27 few . TRBJ2-7
CAWSWREQETQYF TGTGCCTGGAGTTGGCGGGAGCAAGAGACCCAGTACTTC 13 TRBV30 . TRBD2 TRBJ2-5
CAWRTSGSSYEQYF TGTGCCTGGAGGACTAGCGGGAGCTCCTACGAGCAGTACTTC 14 TRBV30 few TRBD2 TRBJ2-7
CATSDPLAGTYNEQFF TGTGCCACCAGTGACCCATTAGCGGGAACCTACAATGAGCAGTTCTTC 16 TRBV24-1 . TRBD2 TRBJ2-1
CASSGPDRWKVETQYF TGTGCCAGCAGTGGGCCGGACAGGTGGAAAGTAGAGACCCAGTACTTC 16 TRBV2 few TRBD1 TRBJ2-5
CASSQDRDRGHYEQFF TGTGCCAGCAGCCAAGACAGGGACAGGGGGCATTATGAGCAGTTCTTC 16 TRBV4-2 few TRBD1 TRBJ2-1
CASGLVGGQGWTDTQYF TGCGCCAGCGGCTTGGTGGGGGGACAAGGTTGGACAGATACGCAGTATTTT 17 TRBV5-1 . . TRBJ2-3
CASSPAGRSFEQYF TGTGCCAGCTCACCTGCAGGGAGGAGTTTCGAGCAGTACTTC 14 TRBV18 . . TRBJ2-7
CASSKAPVSGLAGFDNEQFF TGTGCCAGCAGCAAAGCGCCCGTTAGTGGACTAGCGGGATTCGACAATGAGCAGTTCTTC 20 TRBV21-1 . . TRBJ2-1
CASSPAGTEETQYF TGTGCCAGCAGCCCCGCAGGGACAGAAGAGACCCAGTACTTC 14 TRBV5-5 . TRBD1 TRBJ2-5
CSARDPGRAKDTQYF TGCAGTGCTAGAGACCCGGGACGAGCCAAAGATACGCAGTATTTT 15 TRBV20-1 many . TRBJ2-3
CASRGLQGNTEAFF TGTGCCAGCAGGGGATTACAGGGGAACACTGAAGCTTTCTTT 14 TRBV28 . . TRBJ1-1
CASSDVEGLAADTQYF TGTGCCAGCAGTGACGTGGAGGGACTAGCTGCAGATACGCAGTATTTT 16 TRBV2 . TRBD2 TRBJ2-3